The clone carrying this T cell receptor beta chain was seen a handful of times. No antigen is known for it. TCRdb fed the 5' RACE reads into MiXCR, producing one record per CDR3 protein. Among roughly 500,000 distinct CDR3 sequences listed, about a fifth were seen once. This sample is part of a study of T cells after yellow fever vaccination. Study findings and constraints: In FACS-sorted repertoires, abundant clonotypes from the bulk population could appear as contaminants.

Germline trimming cut 1 base from V and 8 bases from J; bases unmatched to any gene: 7. The CDR3 has 15 residues. Germline V CDR1 and CDR2: SGHNT, YYREEE (reference sequence). This clonotype was sampled from a man aged 30-40 years who received the YFV17D yellow fever vaccine. The chain joins TRBV5-4 to TRBJ2-1; 9 bases align to TRBD1. The sample in question was PBMCs, obtained 15 days after the yellow fever booster vaccination. The CDR3 nucleotides read TGTGCCAGCAGCTTGTCCCAACAGGGGGCCGATGAGCAGTTCTTC. Translating it yields CASSLSQQGADEQFF. The full variable domain, rest sourced from reference TRBV5-4 and TRBJ2-1, is ETGVTQSPTHLIKTRGQQVTLRCSSQSGHNTVSWYQQALGQGPQFIFQYYREEENGRGNFPPRFSGLQFPNYSSELNVNALELDDSALYLCASSLSQQGADEQFFGPGTRLTVL.